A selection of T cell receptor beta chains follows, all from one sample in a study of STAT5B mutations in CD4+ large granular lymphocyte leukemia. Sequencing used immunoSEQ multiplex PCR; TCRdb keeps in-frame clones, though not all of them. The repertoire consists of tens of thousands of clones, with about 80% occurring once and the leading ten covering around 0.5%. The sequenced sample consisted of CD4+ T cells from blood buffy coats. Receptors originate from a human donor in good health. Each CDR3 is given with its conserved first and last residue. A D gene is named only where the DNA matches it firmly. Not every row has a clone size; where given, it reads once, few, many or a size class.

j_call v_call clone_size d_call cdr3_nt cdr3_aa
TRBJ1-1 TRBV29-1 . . TGCAGCGTTGAACCCCTGGGGGACACTGAAGCTTTCTTT CSVEPLGDTEAFF
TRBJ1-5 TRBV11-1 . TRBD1 TGTGCCAGCAGCCCAACCGGACAGGGAAGTCAGCCCCAGCATTTT CASSPTGQGSQPQHF
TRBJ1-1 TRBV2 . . TGTGCCAGCAGTGAAACGGAGAACACTGAAGCTTTCTTT CASSETENTEAFF
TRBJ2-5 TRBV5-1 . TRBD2 TGCGCCAGCAGCTTTCTAGCGGACCAAGAGACCCAGTACTTC CASSFLADQETQYF
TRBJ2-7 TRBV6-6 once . TGTGCCAGCAGTCCACGGGAAGGACAGGGAGGGTACGAGCAGTACTTC CASSPREGQGGYEQYF
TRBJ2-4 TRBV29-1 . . TGCAGCGTTATCGATAAACTAGCCAAAAACATTCAGTACTTC CSVIDKLAKNIQYF
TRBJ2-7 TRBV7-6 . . TGTGCCAGCAGCTTGGTCAAGTACGAGCAGTACTTC CASSLVKYEQYF
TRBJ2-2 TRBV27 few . TGTGCCAGTGACAGAAACACCGGGGAGCTGTTTTTT CASDRNTGELFF
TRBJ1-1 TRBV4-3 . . TGCGCCAGCAGCCAAGGTGTGGGCGCCGGCACTGAAGCTTTCTTT CASSQGVGAGTEAFF
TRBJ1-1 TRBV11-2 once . TGTGCCAGCAGCGCACAGGGAACTAACACTGAAGCTTTCTTT CASSAQGTNTEAFF
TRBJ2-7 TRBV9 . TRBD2 TGTGCCAGCAGCGTCTCCGGGACTAGCGGGATATTGCCCTACGAGCAGTACTTC CASSVSGTSGILPYEQYF
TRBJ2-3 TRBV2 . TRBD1 TGTGCCAGCAGTGCCCGTTTACAGGGGGCAGATACGCAGTATTTT CASSARLQGADTQYF
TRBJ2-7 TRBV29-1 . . TGCAGCGCCCGGACGGAGCTCGAGCAGTACTTC CSARTELEQYF
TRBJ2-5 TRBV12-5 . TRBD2 TGTGCTAGTGGTTTGGCCCTGGGAGGACTAGCGGGGCAAGAGACCCAGTACTTC CASGLALGGLAGQETQYF
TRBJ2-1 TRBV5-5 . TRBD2 TGTGCCAGCAGCCTCAGGACTAGCGGGGACTACAATGAGCAGTTCTTC CASSLRTSGDYNEQFF
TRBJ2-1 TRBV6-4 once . TGTGCCAGCAGTGGCAGCATGGGTAATGAGCAGTTCTTC CASSGSMGNEQFF
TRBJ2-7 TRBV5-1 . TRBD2 TGCGCCAGCAGCCCAGAGGGCCTAGCGGGAGTCTCCTACGAGCAGTACTTC CASSPEGLAGVSYEQYF
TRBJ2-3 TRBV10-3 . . TGTGCCATCAGTGAGTCGATTTACATCTCACTAGCTGGAGATACGCAGTATTTT CAISESIYISLAGDTQYF
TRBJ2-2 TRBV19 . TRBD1 TGTGCCAGTAGTCCACGCGACAGGGGGCGGACCGGGGAGCTGTTTTTT CASSPRDRGRTGELFF
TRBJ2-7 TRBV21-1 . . TGTGCCAGCAGCAAAAGAACTAGCGTTTGGGACGAGCAGTACTTC CASSKRTSVWDEQYF
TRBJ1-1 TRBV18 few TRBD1 TGTGCCAGCTCAACTATCTCCGGGACAGGGAACACTGAAGCTTTCTTT CASSTISGTGNTEAFF
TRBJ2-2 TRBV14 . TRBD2 TGTGCCAGCAGCCAAGGACTAGCGGGGCCTAGGACCGGGGAGCTGTTTTTT CASSQGLAGPRTGELFF
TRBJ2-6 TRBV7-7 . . TGTGCCAGCAGCCCGGAGAGTTGGGGGCGCGGTACCGGGGCCAACGTCCTGACTTTC CASSPESWGRGTGANVLTF
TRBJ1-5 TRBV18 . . TGTGCCAGCTCAACCGGGACATCGGGCAATCAGCCCCAGCATTTT CASSTGTSGNQPQHF
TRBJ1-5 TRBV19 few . TGTGCCAGTAGTGATATTAGCAATCAGCCCCAGCATTTT CASSDISNQPQHF
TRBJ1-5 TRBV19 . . TGTGCCAGTATTAGTCGGGCCATCGGGGGCAATCAGCCCCAGCATTTT CASISRAIGGNQPQHF
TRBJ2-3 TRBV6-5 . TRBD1 TGTGCCAGCAGTTACTCTGAGACAGGGGCAAATACGCAGTATTTT CASSYSETGANTQYF
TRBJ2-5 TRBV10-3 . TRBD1 TGTGCCATCAGAGGGACAGTCCAAGAGACCCAGTACTTC CAIRGTVQETQYF
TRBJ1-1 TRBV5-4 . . TGTGCCAGCAGCTTGGGCGGGGAGAACACTGAAGCTTTCTTT CASSLGGENTEAFF
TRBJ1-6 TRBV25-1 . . TGTGCCAGCAGTCCCCGCGCAGGGGAGTCTTCACCCCTCCACTTT CASSPRAGESSPLHF
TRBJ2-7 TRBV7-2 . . TGTGCCAGCACCGTAACACCGGGCTTTAAGGGGGAGCAGTACTTC CASTVTPGFKGEQYF
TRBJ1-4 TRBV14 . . TGTGCCAGCAGCCAAACGGCATGGGCAACTAATGAAAAACTGTTTTTT CASSQTAWATNEKLFF
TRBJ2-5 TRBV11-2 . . TGTGCCAGCAGCGCCCTTACGGCAGGAGGGGAAGAGACCCAGTACTTC CASSALTAGGEETQYF
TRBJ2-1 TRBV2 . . TGTGCCAGCAGTCCCAATGAGCAGTTCTTC CASSPNEQFF
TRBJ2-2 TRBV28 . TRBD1 TGTGCCAGCAGTCCGCCGGGGACAGCTCTCGAAAACACCGGGGAGCTGTTTTTT CASSPPGTALENTGELFF
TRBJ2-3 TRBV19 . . TGTGCCAGTAGTATTAGGCAGCGCACAGATACGCAGTATTTT CASSIRQRTDTQYF
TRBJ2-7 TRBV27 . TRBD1 TGTGCCAGCAGTTTCTCAGGGGGCTCTTACGAGCAGTACTTC CASSFSGGSYEQYF
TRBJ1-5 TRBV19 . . TGTGCCAGTAGTATAGATCTGAGCCAGCCCCAGCATTTT CASSIDLSQPQHF
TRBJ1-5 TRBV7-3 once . TGTGCCAGCAGCTTACCTGTCTCCCTGGAATACTATAGCAATCAGCCCCAGCATTTT CASSLPVSLEYYSNQPQHF
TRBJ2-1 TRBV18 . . TGTGCCAGCTCACCAATCGGGCCAGCGGGCCCCCTAAATGAGCAGTTCTTC CASSPIGPAGPLNEQFF
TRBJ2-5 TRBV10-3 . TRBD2 TGTGCCATCAGTGAGTCGAGCGGGGGGGAGACCCAGTACTTC CAISESSGGETQYF
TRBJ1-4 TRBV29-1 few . TGCAGTGTGACTGTTAATGAAAAACTGTTTTTT CSVTVNEKLFF
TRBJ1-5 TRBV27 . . TGTGCCAGCAGTTTTCGACAGTTCAATCAGCCCCAGCATTTT CASSFRQFNQPQHF
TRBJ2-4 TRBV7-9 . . TGTGCCAGCAGCTTAGCCAGGGACCCCTCAATGGGAGCCAAAAACATTCAGTACTTC CASSLARDPSMGAKNIQYF
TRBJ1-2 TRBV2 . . TGTGCCAGCAGTGAGGGGGAATCTTCTTATGGCTACACCTTC CASSEGESSYGYTF
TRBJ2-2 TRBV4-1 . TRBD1 TGCGCCAGCAGCCAAGCTCCCAGGGGGCGGGCCGGGGAGCTGTTTTTT CASSQAPRGRAGELFF
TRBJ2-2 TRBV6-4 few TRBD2 TGTGCCAGCAGTGATCAGGGAGGGTACACCGGGGAGCTGTTTTTT CASSDQGGYTGELFF
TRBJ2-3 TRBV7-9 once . TGTGCCAGCAGCCAAGACGTAGGTACGCAGTATTTT CASSQDVGTQYF
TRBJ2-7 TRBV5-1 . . TGCGCCAGCAGCTTAGGGTTCTACGAGCAGTACTTC CASSLGFYEQYF
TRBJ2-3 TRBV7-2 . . TGTGCCAGCAGCTTACCCGTCCGGGAAGACACAGATACGCAGTATTTT CASSLPVREDTDTQYF
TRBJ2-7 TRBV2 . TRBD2 TGTGCCAGCAGTGCAATAAGCGGGACCGATGTCGAGCAGTACTTC CASSAISGTDVEQYF
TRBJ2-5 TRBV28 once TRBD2 TGTGCCAGCAGTTTGGTGACTAGCGGCGGACAAGAGACCCAGTACTTC CASSLVTSGGQETQYF
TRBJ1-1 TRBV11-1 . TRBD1 TGTGCCAGCGTTCTAGGACAGGGAAACACTGAAGCTTTCTTT CASVLGQGNTEAFF